Below, 15 T cell receptor beta chains from the same sample are listed, as sequenced in a study of post-analysis software for immune sequencing data (dated by TCRdb to about 2015). Library construction relied on PCR. Sequencing was carried out with an Illumina HiSeq 2500. To reduce PCR and sequencing biases, unique molecular identifiers were incorporated into the TCR beta cDNA libraries. The public reads were run again by TCRdb, first through fastp at Q25 and then through MiXCR, and only productive beta chains were kept. Entries are consolidated by CDR3 protein sequence, retaining the most common genes and DNA. The sample table contains over 150,000 distinct CDR3 sequences; only one count was recorded for under 40% of them. Around 30% of the sample is taken by the ten largest. This specimen's time point label, per the study, means: second blood draw from one MS patient after hematopoietic stem cell transplantation.

The sample in question was blood, obtained after autologous hematopoietic stem cell transplantation. Source of these receptors: a girl aged 5-17 years with multiple sclerosis. Donor details come from another sample of the same person, matched by shared clones.

CDR3 sequence reads: CASSLADAPRIDTQYF. In DNA, the CDR3 is TGCGCCAGCAGCTTGGCAGACGCCCCTAGGATAGATACGCAGTATTTT. The chain is built from TRBV5-1 and TRBJ2-3; D ambiguous. Germline assignment: CDR1 SGHRS and CDR2 YFSETQ. The CDR3 extends over 16 amino acids. V lost 0 bases, J lost 5 bases, and 16 bases lay in between.

This chain joins TRBV10-3 and TRBJ2-4; D may be TRBD1 or TRBD2 (6 bases each). The DNA end lines up better with TRBJ2-7; the J call may be wrong. Germline CDR1 and CDR2: ENHRY and SYGVKD. The CDR3 length is 14 residues. The CDR3 DNA sequence: TGTGCCATCAGGGACAGTGCGAAGGGGGGCGAGCAGTACTTC. Translating it yields CAIRDSAKGGEQYF.

This chain uses TRBV12-3 or TRBV12-4 with TRBJ1-5; D is perhaps TRBD1 (5 bases). The CDR3 is 13 residues long. The V gene lost 4 bases and the J gene lost 7 bases, with 11 bases spanning the gap. The CDR3 nucleotides are TGTGCCAGCAGTTCAGGGTTTTTGCAGCCCCAGCATTTT. Amino acid sequence: CASSSGFLQPQHF.

This clonotype was recorded a few times. The CDR3 here is CASSPGTGTDTQYF. CDR3 nucleotide sequence: TGTGCCAGCAGTCCAGGGACAGGCACAGATACGCAGTATTTT. V usage is TRBV27 and J usage is TRBJ2-3; 7 bases line up with TRBD1. V shed 5 bases and J 1 base; nucleotides not matched to a gene: 3. CDR1 and CDR2 from the germline V gene are MNHEY and SMNVEV (reference sequence). The CDR3 contains 14 residues.

This clonotype was counted ten times or more. The rearrangement links TRBV20-1 to TRBJ2-1; TRBD2 agrees at 14 bases. The germline V gene has CDR1 DFQATT and CDR2 SNEGSKA (reference sequence). V lost 2 bases to trimming and J lost 9 bases; unmatched junction nucleotides: 6. The CDR3 has 15 residues. The CDR3 DNA reads TGCAGTGCTAGAATACCGGGACTAGCGGGAGCTGAGCAGTTCTTC. Amino acids: CSARIPGLAGAEQFF.

The V and J genes are TRBV28 and TRBJ2-3; TRBD2 matches 8 bases. The CDR3 has 14 amino acids. CDR1 is MDHEN and CDR2 is SYDVKM in the germline V gene. V gave up 10 bases and J gave up 4 bases; unmatched junction bases: 10. The CDR3 bases are TGTGCCACCTCTCAAGGACTAGCCGCAGATACGCAGTATTTT. Translation gives CATSQGLAADTQYF.

This clonotype was observed a handful of times. V usage is TRBV5-6 and J usage is TRBJ2-5, with D unresolved. Germline V CDR1 and CDR2: SGHDT, YYEEEE. This CDR3 spans 12 amino acids. The V end was cut by 5 bases, the J end by 11 bases, with 16 bases between. The CDR3 region has the DNA TGTGCCAGCAGTTCTGGCGTGGAAGAGCAGTACTTC. Its translation is CASSSGVEEQYF.

The chain recombines TRBV20-1 with TRBJ1-2, with D uncertain. The CDR3 consists of 12 residues. CDR1 and CDR2 from the germline V gene are DFQATT and SNEGSKA (reference sequence). V lost 8 bases and J lost 4, with 14 bases in between. CDR3 nucleotide sequence: TGCAGTCTTACTGAGGGTGGCTATGGCTACACCTTC. It translates to CSLTEGGYGYTF.

This chain uses TRBV5-1 with TRBJ2-7; D gene uncertain. Germline lookup yields CDR1 SGHRS and CDR2 YFSETQ. This CDR3 is built from 15 residues. The V gene lost 0 bases and the J gene lost 5 bases, with 15 bases spanning the gap. The CDR3 bases are TGCGCCAGCAGCTTGGAAGTGGGGTGGAACGACGAGCAGTACTTC. It encodes CASSLEVGWNDEQYF. Full variable domain (outside the CDR3, taken from reference TRBV5-1 and TRBJ2-7): KAGVTQTPRYLIKTRGQQVTLSCSPISGHRSVSWYQQTPGQGLQFLFEYFSETQRNKGNFPGRFSGRQFSNSRSEMNVSTLELGDSALYLCASSLEVGWNDEQYFGPGTRLTVT.

At least ten counts were recorded for this clonotype. The CDR3 is CSAISRAGRATNEQYF. CDR3 coding DNA: TGCAGTGCTATCAGCAGGGCCGGGAGGGCCACCAACGAGCAGTACTTC. The V and J genes are TRBV20-1 and TRBJ2-7, with 8 bases lining up with TRBD2. The ends lost 4 bases at V and 5 bases at J; junction bases unmatched: 16. Germline values: CDR1 DFQATT, CDR2 SNEGSKA (reference sequence). This CDR3 contains 16 residues.

This clonotype was counted only a few times. Relative to the germline gene, one junction end is altered; a read error may explain this. J is TRBJ2-5 and V is TRBV10-2; 9 bases align to TRBD1. The CDR3 loop spans 14 amino acids. Germline values: CDR1 WSHSY, CDR2 SAAADI. DNA for the CDR3: TGTGCCAGCAGTTTACAGGGGGCTCAAGAGACCCAGTACTTC. Translated: CASSLQGAQETQYF.

This rearrangement joins TRBV7-8 to TRBJ2-7, with 7 bases aligning to TRBD1. The CDR3 loop spans 15 amino acids. V shed 0 bases and J 2 bases; nucleotides not matched to a gene: 4. CDR1 is SGHVS, CDR2 FQNEAQ, per germline. The CDR3: CASSLAWQGAYEQYF. CDR3 sequence (DNA): TGTGCCAGCAGCTTAGCGTGGCAGGGGGCCTACGAGCAGTACTTC.

The chain carries TRBV9 and TRBJ1-1, with D perhaps TRBD1 (5 bases). The CDR3 covers 14 residues. Germline V gene sequence: CDR1 SGDLS, CDR2 YYNGEE. V was pared by 4 bases and J by 1 base, with 11 bases between. CDR3 sequence: CASSTTGTNTEAFF. DNA for the CDR3: TGTGCCAGCAGCACCACCGGGACGAACACTGAAGCTTTCTTT.

This clonotype was counted a few times. The J gene is TRBJ2-1, the V gene TRBV20-1, with TRBD2 matching 9 bases. This CDR3 has 15 amino acids. With V trimmed by 3 bases and J by 5 bases, 8 bases remained unmatched. Germline CDR1 DFQATT, CDR2 SNEGSKA (reference sequence). CDR3 region: CSASRRGRADNEQFF. CDR3 sequence (DNA): TGCAGTGCTAGCCGACGCGGGAGGGCCGACAATGAGCAGTTCTTC.

This clonotype occurred a few times. The chain couples TRBV5-1 to TRBJ2-1; 11 nucleotides agree with TRBD2. J gave up 3 bases and V 1 base, and 6 bases lay outside the gene matches. In germline, CDR1 is SGHRS, CDR2 YFSETQ. The CDR3 contains 17 residues. The CDR3 DNA reads TGCGCCAGCAGCTTGTATGGGACTAGCGGCCTCTACAATGAGCAGTTCTTC. Translation gives CASSLYGTSGLYNEQFF.